This TCR beta chain comes out of a study of blood T cell repertoires in COVID-19. Overall study: The study drew acute and convalescent COVID-19 samples from the United States, Italy and Spain. The analysed material was cDNA or gDNA that came from T cells, B-cell-depleted T cells, or PBMCs.

Only in-frame clones appear in the TCRdb table, and some are missing; sequencing was by immunoSEQ multiplex PCR. The table lists 140,000 to 150,000 clones, 87% of them singletons. The CDR3 extends over 13 amino acids. V was trimmed by 6 bases and J by 4 bases, leaving 10 bases between them. Material for sequencing was peripheral blood. The sequence came from a woman between 50 and 59 years old with acute or convalescent COVID-19. The V gene is TRBV12-3 or TRBV12-4, the J gene TRBJ1-5; D possibly corresponds to TRBD1 (6 bases). The CDR3 DNA sequence: TGTGCCAGCAGAAGTGACAGGAATCAGCCCCAGCATTTT. Amino acids: CASRSDRNQPQHF.